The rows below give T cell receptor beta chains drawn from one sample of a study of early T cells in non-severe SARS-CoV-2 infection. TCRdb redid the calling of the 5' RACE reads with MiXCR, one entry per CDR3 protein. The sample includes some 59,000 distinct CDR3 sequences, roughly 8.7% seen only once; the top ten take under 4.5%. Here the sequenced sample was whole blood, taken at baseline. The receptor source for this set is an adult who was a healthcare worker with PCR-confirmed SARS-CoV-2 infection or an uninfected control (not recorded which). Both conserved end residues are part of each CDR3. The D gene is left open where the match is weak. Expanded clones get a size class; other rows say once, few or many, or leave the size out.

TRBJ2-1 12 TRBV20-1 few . CSARLAYNEQFF TGCAGTGCTAGATTAGCCTACAATGAGCAGTTCTTC
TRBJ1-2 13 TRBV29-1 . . CSVDMAAGYGYTF TGCAGCGTTGACATGGCCGCCGGCTATGGCTACACCTTC
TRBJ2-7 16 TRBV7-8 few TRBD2 CASSASGRTTTYEQYF TGTGCCAGCAGCGCTAGCGGGAGGACAACTACCTACGAGCAGTACTTC
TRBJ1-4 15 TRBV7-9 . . CASSPWGGPNEKLFF TGTGCCAGCAGCCCCTGGGGGGGGCCAAATGAAAAACTGTTTTTT
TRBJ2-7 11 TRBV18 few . CASSDTGEQYF TGTGCCAGCTCCGACACGGGCGAGCAGTACTTC
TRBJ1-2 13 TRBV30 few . CAWSEGSGYGYTF TGTGCCTGGAGCGAGGGGTCCGGCTATGGCTACACCTTC
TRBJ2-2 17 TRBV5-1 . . CASSPQNALSNTGELFF TGCGCCAGCAGCCCCCAAAACGCCCTTTCGAACACCGGGGAGCTGTTTTTT
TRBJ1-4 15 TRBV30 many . CAWSSLAVSNEKLFF TGTGCCTGGAGCTCTCTGGCGGTGTCTAATGAAAAACTGTTTTTT
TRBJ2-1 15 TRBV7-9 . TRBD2 CASSLGLAGRDEQFF TGTGCCAGCAGCTTAGGACTAGCGGGAAGGGATGAGCAGTTCTTC
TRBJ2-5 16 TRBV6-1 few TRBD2 CASSAGLAGQGETQYF TGTGCCAGCAGTGCTGGACTAGCGGGGCAGGGAGAGACCCAGTACTTC
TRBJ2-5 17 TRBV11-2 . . CASSSDALSGYQETQYF TGTGCCAGCAGCTCAGACGCCTTATCAGGGTACCAAGAGACCCAGTACTTC
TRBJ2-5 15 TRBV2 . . CPSSAPQTGQETQYF TGTCCCAGCAGTGCCCCCCAGACAGGCCAAGAGACCCAGTACTTC
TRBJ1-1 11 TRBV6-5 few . CASSTGGQAFF TGTGCCAGCAGTACGGGAGGGCAAGCTTTCTTT
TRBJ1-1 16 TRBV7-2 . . CASSLGVGLMNTEAFF TGTGCCAGCAGCTTAGGCGTAGGGCTAATGAACACTGAAGCTTTCTTT
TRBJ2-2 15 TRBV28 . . CASQDSLANTGELFF TGTGCCAGCCAGGACAGCCTAGCGAACACCGGGGAGCTGTTTTTT
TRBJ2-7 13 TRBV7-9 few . CASSRLGTYEQYF TGTGCCAGCAGCCGTTTAGGGACCTACGAGCAGTACTTC
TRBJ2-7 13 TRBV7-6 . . CASSLSGAYEQYF TGTGCCAGCAGCTTATCGGGAGCCTACGAGCAGTACTTC
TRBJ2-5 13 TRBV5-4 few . CASSWNGQETQYF TGTGCCAGCAGCTGGAACGGACAAGAGACCCAGTACTTC
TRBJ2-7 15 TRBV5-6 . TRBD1 CASSLLRAGGYEQYF TGTGCCAGCAGCTTACTCAGGGCAGGGGGCTACGAGCAGTACTTC
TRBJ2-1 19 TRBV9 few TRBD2 CASSVGSGLISSSYNEQFF TGTGCCAGCAGCGTAGGTAGCGGGTTGATCTCCAGCTCCTACAATGAGCAGTTCTTC
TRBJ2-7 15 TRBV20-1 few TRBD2 CSAPLAGAKAYEQYF TGCAGTGCTCCCCTAGCGGGGGCCAAAGCCTACGAGCAGTACTTC
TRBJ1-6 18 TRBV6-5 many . CASSRTGLPSSYNSPLHF TGTGCCAGCAGTCGTACAGGGCTCCCTAGCTCCTATAATTCACCCCTCCACTTT
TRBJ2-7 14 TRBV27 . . CASSLRGSLGEQYF TGTGCCAGCAGTTTACGAGGCAGTTTGGGGGAGCAGTACTTC
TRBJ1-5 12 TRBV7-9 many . CASSLGDQPQHF TGTGCCAGCAGTCTAGGTGATCAGCCCCAGCATTTT
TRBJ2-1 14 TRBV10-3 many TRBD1 CAIRGQGYYNEQFF TGTGCCATCCGGGGACAGGGCTACTACAATGAGCAGTTCTTC
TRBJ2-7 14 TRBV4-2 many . CASSQDREPYEQYF TGTGCCAGCAGCCAAGATCGGGAACCCTACGAGCAGTACTTC
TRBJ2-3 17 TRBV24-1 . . CATSDTRAGASTDTQYF TGTGCCACCAGTGATACCCGCGCAGGGGCCAGCACAGATACGCAGTATTTT
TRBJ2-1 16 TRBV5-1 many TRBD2 CASSLALAGSYNEQFF TGCGCCAGCAGCTTGGCCCTAGCGGGGTCCTACAATGAGCAGTTCTTC
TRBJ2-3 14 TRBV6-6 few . CASSYSLGTDTQYF TGTGCCAGCAGTTACTCCCTGGGGACTGATACGCAGTATTTT
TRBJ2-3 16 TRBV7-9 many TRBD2 CASSLARDYDTDTQYF TGTGCCAGCAGCTTGGCTAGGGACTACGACACAGATACGCAGTATTTT
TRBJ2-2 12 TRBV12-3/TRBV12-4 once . CASGPHTGELFF TGTGCCAGCGGTCCCCACACCGGGGAGCTGTTTTTT
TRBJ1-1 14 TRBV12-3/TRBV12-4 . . CASSLWGGNTEAFF TGTGCCAGCAGTTTGTGGGGGGGGAACACTGAAGCTTTCTTT
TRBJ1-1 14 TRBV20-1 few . CSASRTYQAFEAFF TGCAGTGCTTCTCGGACCTATCAAGCCTTTGAAGCTTTCTTT
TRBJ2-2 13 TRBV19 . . CASSLGASGELFF TGTGCCAGTAGTTTGGGGGCGTCCGGGGAGCTGTTTTTT
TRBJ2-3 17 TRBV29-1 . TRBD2 CSVEAPLLAGSTDTQYF TGCAGCGTTGAGGCCCCCCTACTAGCGGGGAGCACAGATACGCAGTATTTT
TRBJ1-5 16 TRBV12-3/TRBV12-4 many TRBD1 CASRNRDRGPNQPQHF TGTGCCAGCAGGAACCGGGACAGGGGGCCCAATCAGCCCCAGCATTTT
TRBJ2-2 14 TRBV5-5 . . CASSYIANTGELFF TGTGCCAGCAGCTACATAGCGAACACCGGGGAGCTGTTTTTT
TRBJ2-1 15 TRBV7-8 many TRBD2 CASSFTSARGEEQFF TGTGCCAGCAGCTTCACTAGCGCGAGAGGAGAAGAGCAGTTCTTC
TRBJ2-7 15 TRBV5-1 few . CASKGHSGAGNEQYF TGCGCCAGCAAGGGCCACTCCGGGGCCGGGAACGAGCAGTACTTC
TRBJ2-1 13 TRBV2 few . CASSVNGYNEQFF TGTGCCAGCAGTGTGAACGGCTACAATGAGCAGTTCTTC
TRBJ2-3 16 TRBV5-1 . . CASSRAGSTGTDTQYF TGCGCCAGCAGTCGCGCCGGGTCAACAGGAACAGATACGCAGTATTTT
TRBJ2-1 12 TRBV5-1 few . CASSAFDNEQFF TGCGCCAGCAGCGCCTTCGACAATGAGCAGTTCTTC
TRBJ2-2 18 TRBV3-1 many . CASSPPFLEPVPAGELFF TGTGCCAGCAGCCCGCCATTCCTAGAACCCGTCCCGGCCGGGGAGCTGTTTTTT
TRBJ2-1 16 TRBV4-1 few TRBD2 CASSQGFAGVYNEQFF TGCGCCAGCAGCCAAGGGTTTGCGGGGGTATACAATGAGCAGTTCTTC
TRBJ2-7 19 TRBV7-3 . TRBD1 CASNPNRDRVPHLSYEQYF TGTGCCAGCAACCCTAACCGGGACAGGGTACCCCACCTCTCCTACGAGCAGTACTTC
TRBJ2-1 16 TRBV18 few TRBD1 CASSSRQGAQNNEQFF TGTGCCAGCTCATCTAGACAGGGGGCGCAGAACAATGAGCAGTTCTTC
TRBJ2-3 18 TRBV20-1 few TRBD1 CSATTSSATGQSTYTQYF TGCAGTGCTACCACCTCCTCGGCCACGGGACAGTCCACATATACGCAGTATTTT
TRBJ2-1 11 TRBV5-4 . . CASSSIDEQFF TGTGCCAGCAGTTCCATCGATGAGCAGTTCTTC
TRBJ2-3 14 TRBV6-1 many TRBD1 CASSRGQGTDTQYF TGTGCCAGCAGCCGGGGACAGGGCACAGATACGCAGTATTTT
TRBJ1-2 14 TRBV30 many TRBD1 CAWSPPGQPYGYTF TGTGCCTGGAGTCCGCCGGGACAGCCCTATGGCTACACCTTC
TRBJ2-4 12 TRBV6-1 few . CASRWDVDIQYF TGTGCCAGCAGGTGGGATGTGGACATTCAGTACTTC
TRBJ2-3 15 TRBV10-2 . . CASSPLEGGTDTQYF TGCGCCAGCAGCCCCCTTGAGGGAGGCACAGATACGCAGTATTTT
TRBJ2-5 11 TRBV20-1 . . CSARPTETQYF TGCAGTGCCAGACCCACGGAGACCCAGTACTTC
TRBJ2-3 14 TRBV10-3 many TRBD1 CAISGLWTGDTQYF TGTGCCATCAGTGGGTTGTGGACAGGCGATACGCAGTATTTT